The 15 T cell receptor beta chains below were found in one sample sequenced in a study of Graves' ophthalmopathy and Graves' hyperthyroidism. Amplification of the TCR beta CDR3 regions used RNA transcripts (as template). An initial RT-PCR round employing HTBI primers preceded a second-round multiplex PCR. TCRdb processed the multiplex PCR reads anew with MiXCR; each CDR3 protein has one entry. The sample has roughly 400,000 distinct CDR3 sequences, less than 20% seen once. Sequencing was carried out using peripheral blood. These receptors all come from a woman aged 18-29 years with stable Graves' hyperthyroidism.

The chain employs TRBV7-2 and TRBJ2-5; 12 bases align to TRBD1. The V and J ends lost 5 bases and 5 bases, in that order; junction bases with no gene match: 9. This CDR3 contains 16 residues. Germline lookup yields CDR1 SGHTA and CDR2 FQGNSA. CDR3 DNA sequence: TGTGCCAGCAGCCTAGGGACAGGGGGCGGTTTCGAGACCCAGTACTTC. It yields the protein CASSLGTGGGFETQYF.

This clonotype has at least ten counts. The J gene is TRBJ1-1, the V gene TRBV6-1; a weak D match, TRBD1 (5 bases). The CDR3 is 14 amino acids. CDR1 and CDR2 (germline): MNHNS, SASEGT. V lost 3 bases to trimming and J lost 0 bases, with 8 bases between them. Here the CDR3 reads CASSDDSMNTEAFF. DNA for the CDR3: TGTGCCAGCAGTGACGACAGCATGAACACTGAAGCTTTCTTT.

The chain uses TRBV7-3 and TRBJ2-5; D unresolved. Trimming took 3 bases from V and 4 from J, leaving 9 bases between them. Per the germline V gene, CDR1 is SGHTA and CDR2 is FQGTGA. This CDR3 has 13 amino acids. The CDR3 spells CASSFEWGETQYF. CDR3 bases: TGTGCCAGCAGCTTCGAGTGGGGAGAGACCCAGTACTTC.

This clonotype was seen repeatedly, ten times or more. The chain uses TRBV2 and TRBJ2-5; D not certain. This CDR3 region has 15 residues. Trimming removed 4 bases at V and 5 bases at J, with 17 bases between. From germline, CDR1 is SNHLY and CDR2 FYNNEI. This CDR3 reads CASSAARGARETQYF. DNA of the CDR3: TGTGCCAGCAGTGCAGCCCGAGGAGCTCGGGAGACCCAGTACTTC.

Comment on this clonotype: A read error may produce the germline difference seen at one junction end. The chain combines TRBV6-1 with TRBJ1-1; D is undetermined. CDR3 length: 15 amino acids. Germline assignment: CDR1 MNHNS and CDR2 SASEGT. The CDR3 reads CASGERTLMNTEAFF. In DNA form, the CDR3 reads TGTGCCAGCGGTGAACGGACGCTAATGAACACTGAAGCTTTCTTT.

The chain employs TRBV12-3 or TRBV12-4 and TRBJ2-7; no reliable D call. The CDR3 length is 13 residues. With 8 bases removed from V and 6 bases from J, the gap between germline ends came to 17 bases. CDR3 amino acids: CASGPMLSTEQYF. For the CDR3, the DNA is TGTGCCAGCGGCCCCATGCTAAGCACCGAGCAGTACTTC.

In its sample, this clonotype was seen many times. V usage is TRBV20-1 and J usage is TRBJ1-1; the D gene is possibly TRBD1 (5 bases). The ends were cut back, 3 bases at V and 1 base at J, with 9 bases in the middle. Germline V gene data show CDR1 as DFQATT and CDR2 as SNEGSKA (reference sequence). The CDR3 is 13 residues long. The DNA for the CDR3 is TGCAGTGCTAGTCGGGGCCAGAACACTGAAGCTTTCTTT. Amino acid sequence: CSASRGQNTEAFF.

The V gene is TRBV11-2, the J gene TRBJ1-1; 9 nucleotides agree with TRBD1. V was clipped by 5 bases and J by 0 bases; unmatched bases: 7. Germline values: CDR1 SGHAT, CDR2 FQNNGV. The CDR3 runs 16 residues. The CDR3 DNA reads as TGTGCCAGCAGCCCCTGGACAGGGGTTTTGAACACTGAAGCTTTCTTT. Translated, it gives CASSPWTGVLNTEAFF. Full variable domain (outside the CDR3, taken from reference TRBV11-2 and TRBJ1-1): EAGVAQSPRYKIIEKRQSVAFWCNPISGHATLYWYQQILGQGPKLLIQFQNNGVVDDSQLPKDRFSAERLKGVDSTLKIQPAKLEDSAVYLCASSPWTGVLNTEAFFGQGTRLTVV.

This clonotype was seen at least ten times. This chain joins TRBV6-5 and TRBJ1-1; D is perhaps TRBD1 (5 bases). The CDR3 sequence is 14 residues long. The V end was cut by 0 bases, the J end by 7 bases, with 12 bases between. CDR1 is MNHEY, CDR2 SVGAGI, per germline. The CDR3 DNA is TGTGCCAGCAGTTACTCGGTCTCCGGGGGTGAAGCTTTCTTT. This codes for CASSYSVSGGEAFF.

This clonotype was observed many times. This rearrangement joins TRBV5-1 to TRBJ1-3; D is unclear. The germline gives CDR1 SGHRS, CDR2 YFSETQ. The V and J ends lost 4 bases and 0 bases respectively, with 8 bases between them. This CDR3 contains 14 residues. The CDR3 DNA reads TGCGCCAGCAGCGTCGGGAGCTCTGGAAACACCATATATTTT. Translating gives CASSVGSSGNTIYF.

This clonotype was detected ten times or more. The chain couples TRBV7-3 to TRBJ1-3; 10 bases fit TRBD1. Germline V gene lookup returns CDR1 SGHTA and CDR2 FQGTGA. This CDR3 contains 14 residues. V shed 5 bases and J 7 bases; nucleotides not matched to a gene: 5. The CDR3, as DNA: TGTGCCAGCAGCCCGGACAGGGGGAGTAACACCATATATTTT. This sequence encodes CASSPDRGSNTIYF.

This clonotype occurred many times. The CDR3 reads CSVQGLMNTEAFF. For the CDR3, the DNA is TGCAGCGTTCAGGGCCTCATGAACACTGAAGCTTTCTTT. The J gene is TRBJ1-1, the V gene TRBV29-1; D is possibly TRBD1 (5 bases). In germline, CDR1 is SQVTM, CDR2 ANQGSEA. The CDR3 contains 13 residues. V gave up 5 bases and J gave up 0 bases, with 10 bases separating them.

This clonotype was observed at least ten times. The rearrangement uses TRBV11-2 and TRBJ1-3; 8 bases are a match to TRBD1. Germline V lookup: CDR1 SGHAT, CDR2 FQNNGV. Trimming at V came to 0 bases and at J to 1 base, leaving 5 bases not matched to a gene. The CDR3 consists of 17 residues. The DNA for the CDR3 is TGTGCCAGCAGCTTAGACGCGACAGGGGTTTCTGGAAACACCATATATTTT. Its translation is CASSLDATGVSGNTIYF.

This clonotype was found many times. The rearrangement uses TRBV6-1 and TRBJ2-5; D could derive from TRBD1 or TRBD2 (5 bases each). CDR1 is MNHNS, CDR2 SASEGT, per germline. With 9 bases removed from V and 7 bases from J, the gap between germline ends came to 24 bases. This CDR3 contains 15 residues. As DNA, the CDR3 is TGTGCCAGTCTTACGCGGAAGGGACCAAGAGGGACCCAGTACTTC. Protein: CASLTRKGPRGTQYF.

The CDR3 spells CASSEARYPYQETQYF. In DNA form, the CDR3 reads TGTGCCAGCAGTGAGGCTAGATACCCGTACCAAGAGACCCAGTACTTC. V and J are TRBV6-1 and TRBJ2-5; D not certain. CDR3 length: 16 residues. In germline, CDR1 is MNHNS, CDR2 SASEGT. Deletions cut 3 bases from V and 0 bases from J, with 14 bases between.